The 17 T cell receptor beta chains reported below all come from one sample, sequenced in a study of technical replicates of blood from four donors. TCRdb's copy holds only in-frame clones and misses some; the assay was immunoSEQ multiplex PCR. The table records some 17,000 clones, approximately 86% of them present only once. The sequenced sample consisted of PBMCs. These receptor sequences come from a human donor in good health.

This clone has only a few counts. The rearrangement links TRBV19 to TRBJ1-1; 7 bases match TRBD1. V dropped 5 bases and J dropped 6; count of bases not matched to a gene: 9. The CDR3 is 14 amino acids. Germline V lookup: CDR1 LNHDA, CDR2 SQIVND (reference sequence). The CDR3 region has the DNA TGTGCCAGTAGTTCGACAGGGCGGTACCCTGAAGCTTTCTTT. As protein: CASSSTGRYPEAFF. The entire variable domain, with the rest obtained from reference TRBV19 and TRBJ1-1, is as follows: DGGITQSPKYLFRKEGQNVTLSCEQNLNHDAMYWYRQDPGQGLRLIYYSQIVNDFQKGDIAEGYSVSREKKESFPLTVTSAQKNPTAFYLCASSSTGRYPEAFFGQGTRLTVV.

The chain uses TRBV18 and TRBJ1-2, with TRBD1 matching over 7 bases. V lost 2 bases to trimming and J lost 5 bases; unmatched junction nucleotides: 14. Germline CDR1 and CDR2: KGHSH and LQKENI. This CDR3 contains 17 residues. CDR3 residues: CASSPVPGQNDPYGYTF. CDR3 in DNA: TGTGCCAGCTCACCAGTGCCGGGACAGAACGACCCATATGGCTACACCTTC.

V is TRBV4-1 and J is TRBJ1-5; 7 nucleotides agree with TRBD1. Germline loops: CDR1 MGHRA, CDR2 YSYEKL. The CDR3 runs to 16 residues. V lost 1 base, J lost 6 bases, and 9 bases stayed unmatched. CDR3 coding DNA: TGCGCCAGCAGCCAAGGGAGACAGGGTGAGATTCAGCCCCAGCATTTT. The encoded protein is CASSQGRQGEIQPQHF.

The V gene is TRBV6-4, the J gene TRBJ2-3; 12 bases are a match to TRBD2. V was pared by 2 bases and J by 6 bases, with 3 bases of the junction left unmatched. Germline CDR1 MRHNA, CDR2 SNTAGT. The CDR3 runs to 15 residues. Here the CDR3 reads CASSDRLAGDDTQYF. Written as DNA, the CDR3 is TGTGCCAGCAGTGACCGACTAGCGGGAGACGATACGCAGTATTTT.

V and J are TRBV27 and TRBJ1-4; perhaps TRBD1 as D (6 bases). The CDR3 has 17 amino acids. Germline CDR1 is MNHEY and CDR2 is SMNVEV (reference sequence). Deletions cut 6 bases from V and 0 bases from J, with 17 bases between. The CDR3 protein is CASSLDGRGSTNEKLFF. The CDR3 DNA sequence: TGTGCCAGCAGCCTGGACGGCAGGGGATCAACTAATGAAAAACTGTTTTTT.

This chain uses TRBV5-1 with TRBJ2-3; 9 bases map to TRBD2. Trimming removed 4 bases from V and 0 bases from J; junction bases left unmatched: 3. This CDR3 is built from 15 residues. The germline gives CDR1 SGHRS, CDR2 YFSETQ. CDR3 DNA: TGCGCCAGCAGCACGGGGACTAGCAGCACAGATACGCAGTATTTT. This translates into CASSTGTSSTDTQYF.

The rearrangement links TRBV6-5 to TRBJ1-2; D possibly corresponds to TRBD1 (6 bases). The CDR3 contains 15 residues. CDR1 and CDR2 from the germline V gene are MNHEY and SVGAGI. The V end lost 6 bases, the J end lost 1 base, and 15 bases lay between the germline ends. The CDR3 coding sequence is TGTGCCAGCAGGCGAGGGGGAGGGGGTAACTATGGCTACACCTTC. Translating it yields CASRRGGGGNYGYTF.

The J gene is TRBJ2-7, the V gene TRBV27; 11 nucleotides agree with TRBD1. Germline V gene data show CDR1 as MNHEY and CDR2 as SMNVEV (reference sequence). The junction had 11 bases not matched to a gene; V was cut back by 6 bases and J by 7 bases. This CDR3 is built from 15 residues. The CDR3 reads CASSGQGAPRGEQYF. In nucleotides, the CDR3 is TGTGCCAGCAGCGGACAGGGGGCGCCCCGAGGGGAGCAGTACTTC.

This chain uses TRBV9 with TRBJ2-5; 10 bases map to TRBD2. This CDR3 region has 15 residues. The germline CDR1 and CDR2 sequences are SGDLS and YYNGEE. Trimming at V came to 5 bases and at J to 1 base, leaving 5 bases not matched to a gene. CDR3 nucleotide sequence: TGTGCCAGCAGTTACAGCGGGAGGGGCCAAGAGACCCAGTACTTC. This codes for CASSYSGRGQETQYF.

This chain links TRBV6-5 with TRBJ1-1; 7 bases map to TRBD1. V shed 2 bases and J 4 bases; nucleotides not matched to a gene: 4. The CDR3 sequence is 14 residues long. Germline assignment: CDR1 MNHEY and CDR2 SVGAGI. The CDR3 sequence is CASSYDRDFTEAFF. CDR3 DNA: TGTGCCAGCAGTTACGACAGGGATTTCACTGAAGCTTTCTTT.

The rearrangement links TRBV6-5 to TRBJ2-1; possible D gene TRBD2, 6 bases. V lost 0 bases, J lost 9 bases, and 12 bases lay in between. The length of the CDR3 is 14 residues. Germline CDR1 and CDR2: MNHEY and SVGAGI. In DNA form, the CDR3 reads TGTGCCAGCAGTTACTCTCGGGACTGGAGTGAGCAGTTCTTC. Its protein product is CASSYSRDWSEQFF.

Worth noting for this clone: A junction end diverges from the germline sequence, so it may reflect a read error. The same CDR3 also results from other DNA sequences found in this sample. J is TRBJ1-1 and V is TRBV28; 8 bases map to TRBD1. CDR1 and CDR2 from the germline V gene are MDHEN and SYDVKM. This CDR3 is built from 17 residues. The CDR3 nucleotides read TGTGCCAGCAGTTCCTCCGGGACAGGACCCCTGAACACTGAGGCTTTCTTT. Translating it yields CASSSSGTGPLNTEAFF.

This chain joins TRBV15 and TRBJ2-5; D possibly corresponds to TRBD1 (6 bases). This CDR3 contains 15 residues. Per germline, CDR1 LNHNV and CDR2 YYDKDF (reference sequence). V lost 0 bases and J lost 1, with 9 bases in between. The CDR3 DNA reads as TGTGCCACCAGCAGAGAGACGACAGGCCAAGAGACCCAGTACTTC. The encoded protein is CATSRETTGQETQYF.

The V call is TRBV6-5, the J call TRBJ1-3, with D perhaps matching TRBD1 (5 bases). V lost 4 bases, J lost 3 bases, and 7 bases lay in between. Germline V lookup: CDR1 MNHEY, CDR2 SVGAGI. The CDR3 is 13 amino acids. The CDR3 bases are TGTGCCAGCAGTTCAGGGTTTGGAAACACCATATATTTT. This translates into CASSSGFGNTIYF.

This rearrangement joins TRBV6-6 to TRBJ1-1, with D perhaps matching TRBD1 (5 bases). This CDR3 comprises 14 residues. Germline CDR1 is MNHNY and CDR2 is SVGAGI (reference sequence). V was clipped by 5 bases and J by 0 bases, with 10 bases between them. CDR3 residues: CASSETEMNTEAFF. The CDR3 DNA reads TGTGCCAGCAGTGAGACAGAAATGAACACTGAAGCTTTCTTT.

The chain uses TRBV5-4 and TRBJ1-2, with D hard to call. CDR1 is SGHNT, CDR2 YYREEE, per germline (reference sequence). Trimming left V 4 bases short and J 8 bases short, with 15 bases between. The length of the CDR3 is 13 residues. CDR3 nucleotides: TGTGCCAGCAGCACAGCGGGGATCGAGGGCTACACCTTC. Encoded protein: CASSTAGIEGYTF.

This clone was detected only once. The V call is TRBV5-1, the J call TRBJ2-3; TRBD1 agrees at 7 bases. Germline V gene data show CDR1 as SGHRS and CDR2 as YFSETQ. V lost 4 bases and J lost 0; bases outside the gene matches: 8. The CDR3 totals 16 residues. CDR3 loop: CASSPHRGDSTDTQYF. The CDR3 DNA follows: TGCGCCAGCAGCCCCCACAGGGGCGATAGCACAGATACGCAGTATTTT.